The clone carrying this TCR beta chain was found a few times. This record comes from a study of blood T cell repertoires in COVID-19. Study summary: Samples of COVID-19 (acute and convalescent) were obtained from the United States, Italy and Spain.

CDR3 length equals 15 residues. Germline lookup yields CDR1 MDHEN and CDR2 SYDVKM. With 5 bases clipped from V and 12 bases from J, the junction kept 13 bases outside the gene matches. Sequencing used immunoSEQ multiplex PCR; TCRdb keeps in-frame clones, though not all of them. Among 100,000 to 150,000 clones listed, around 90% were seen once. This receptor was taken from a human donor in a cohort sampled during active COVID-19. The genes are TRBV28 and TRBJ2-1, with TRBD2 matching over 10 bases. Sequencing was performed on peripheral blood. Here the CDR3 DNA reads TGTGCCAGCAGTCAAGCTAGCGGGAGCAGGTTCGGGCAGTTCTTC. Translation: CASSQASGSRFGQFF.